The next 11 T cell receptor beta chains were all read from a single sample in a study of T cells of healthy individuals (dated by TCRdb to between 2018 and 2020). The library was obtained by 5' RACE. The sample was run on an Illumina MiSeq. TCRdb applied fastp at Q25 and MiXCR to the public reads, then kept only in-frame beta chains. When rows share a CDR3 protein, they turn into one entry using the most common DNA and genes. Within this sample are around 79,000 distinct CDR3 sequences, with about 5.5% of them counted one time only. The ten largest make up roughly 7.5% of the sample. Source of these receptors: a female donor in good health.

In DNA form, the CDR3 reads TGTGCCAGCAGCTCTGAACTAGCGGGAGGGACCTTCAATGAGCAGTTCTTC. It yields the protein CASSSELAGGTFNEQFF. The chain joins TRBV5-4 to TRBJ2-1; the match to TRBD2 covers 13 bases. This CDR3 spans 17 amino acids. From germline, CDR1 is SGHNT and CDR2 YYREEE (reference sequence). V was clipped by 3 bases and J by 6 bases; unmatched bases: 9.

This clonotype was observed at least ten times. CDR3 DNA: TGTGCCTGGTATCCTCAGGGGCCGAACACTGAAGCTTTCTTT. Its protein product is CAWYPQGPNTEAFF. The genes are TRBV30 and TRBJ1-1; D might be TRBD1 (6 bases). The germline gives CDR1 GTSNPN, CDR2 SVGIG (reference sequence). Trimming removed 5 bases at V and 1 base at J, with 14 bases between. CDR3 length equals 14 residues.

This clonotype has ten or more counts. The J gene is TRBJ1-5, the V gene TRBV7-9; 7 nucleotides align to TRBD1. Per the germline V gene, CDR1 is SEHNR and CDR2 is FQNEAQ (reference sequence). The CDR3 is made up of 18 amino acids. The V gene end was trimmed by 4 bases and the J gene end by 1 base; junction bases not matched to a gene: 13. This chain's CDR3 is CASSSPSTQGGSNQPQHF. The CDR3 DNA is TGTGCCAGCAGCTCCCCGTCTACCCAGGGGGGAAGCAATCAGCCCCAGCATTTT.

This clonotype came up many times. The chain combines TRBV4-2 with TRBJ2-3; D assignment may be TRBD1 or TRBD2 (5 bases each). V was pared by 3 bases and J by 0 bases, with 19 bases between. Germline V gene lookup returns CDR1 LGHNA and CDR2 YNFKEQ. This CDR3 is built from 18 residues. DNA of the CDR3: TGTGCCAGCAGCCACCCGGAAGCACCGGGACCCAGCACAGATACGCAGTATTTT. Its translation: CASSHPEAPGPSTDTQYF.

This clonotype was found many times. The chain has TRBV15 and TRBJ2-1; the D gene is possibly TRBD1 (6 bases). This CDR3 comprises 18 residues. Germline CDR1 is LNHNV and CDR2 is YYDKDF (reference sequence). V gave up 1 base and J gave up 2 bases, with 18 bases separating them. The CDR3 DNA is TGTGCCACCAGCAGAGTCCCCCCGCCAGGGGCCACCTACAATGAGCAGTTCTTC. Protein sequence: CATSRVPPPGATYNEQFF.

The sample holds many counts of this clonotype. The V call is TRBV6-2 or TRBV6-3, the J call TRBJ2-7; TRBD1 matches at 7 bases. With 6 bases clipped from V and 3 bases from J, the junction kept 17 bases outside the gene matches. CDR3 size: 17 residues. Germline values: CDR1 MNHEY, CDR2 SVGEGT. CDR3 in amino acids: CASRDTDRPTSVYEQYF. The CDR3 nucleotides are TGTGCCAGCAGAGACACGGACAGGCCAACTTCGGTCTACGAGCAGTACTTC.

The J gene is TRBJ1-2, the V gene TRBV28; D remains unclear. CDR1 is MDHEN, CDR2 SYDVKM, per germline. Trimming took off 5 bases at V and 8 bases at J, with 12 bases between the two ends. CDR3 length: 12 residues. Written as DNA, the CDR3 is TGTGCCAGCAGTGTGTCCGGGAGCGGCTACACCTTC. It specifies CASSVSGSGYTF.

In its sample, this clonotype was seen many times. The chain joins TRBV20-1 to TRBJ2-1; TRBD2 agrees at 8 bases. Per germline, CDR1 DFQATT and CDR2 SNEGSKA (reference sequence). After removal of 5 bases from V and 2 bases from J, the junction contained 2 bases not matched to a gene. CDR3 length equals 13 residues. CDR3 coding DNA: TGCAGTGCTCCGGGACTAGCCTACAATGAGCAGTTCTTC. It codes for CSAPGLAYNEQFF.

This clonotype was seen ten or more times. The rearrangement joins TRBV21-1 to TRBJ2-1; whether TRBD2, the table's D call, matches the DNA was not checked. TRBV21-1 is assigned pseudogene status. CDR3 size: 17 residues. CDR3 nucleotides: TGTGCCAGCAGCAAATCCCCGACTAGCGGGAGGGCCGGTGAGCAGTTCTTC. This translates into CASSKSPTSGRAGEQFF.

This clonotype was observed many times. This chain links TRBV20-1 with TRBJ1-5; no definite D call. The germline CDR1 and CDR2 sequences are DFQATT and SNEGSKA (reference sequence). V gave up 0 bases and J gave up 3 bases, with 9 bases separating them. The CDR3 is made up of 14 amino acids. DNA of the CDR3: TGCAGTGCTAGAGATCAGACGCCCAATCAGCCCCAGCATTTT. It yields the protein CSARDQTPNQPQHF.

The sample holds many counts of this clonotype. This chain uses TRBV12-3 or TRBV12-4 with TRBJ2-1, with TRBD2 matching over 13 bases. This CDR3 is 14 amino acids long. The V segment lost 3 bases and the J segment 15 bases; nucleotides outside the gene matches: 8. In DNA, the CDR3 is TGTGCCAGCAGTTTGGGACTAGCGGGAAAAGGGCGGTTCTTC. As protein: CASSLGLAGKGRFF.